This passage covers 5 T cell receptor beta chains from one sample sequenced in a study of post-analysis software for immune sequencing data. Study-level findings and limits: The study found TRBV5-6, TRBV5-1 and TRBV20-1 among five or six TRBV segments more frequent in patients than controls.

Tagging with unique molecular identifiers was a feature of the TCR beta cDNA libraries. TCRdb reanalysed the PCR reads using MiXCR and keeps one entry per CDR3 protein. The repertoire holds 550,000 to 700,000 distinct CDR3 sequences, roughly 46% seen once, with approximately 1.7% in the top ten. Their specific antigens are unknown. Material: blood. The source of these receptors is a girl aged 10 to 17 with multiple sclerosis.

The rearrangement links TRBV10-3 to TRBJ1-2; D perhaps matches TRBD1 (5 bases). Trimming left V 8 bases short and J 2 bases short, with 18 bases between. Germline loops: CDR1 ENHRY, CDR2 SYGVKD. This CDR3 spans 15 amino acids. CDR3 in amino acids: CAIGGEKGLNYGYTF. DNA for the CDR3: TGTGCCATCGGGGGGGAAAAGGGTTTGAACTATGGCTACACCTTC.

The chain carries TRBV5-1 and TRBJ2-7, with D tentatively TRBD2 (6 bases). CDR1 is SGHRS and CDR2 is YFSETQ in the germline V gene. V shed 1 base and J shed 2 bases, with 25 bases lying between them. The CDR3 runs 19 residues. The CDR3 DNA reads as TGCGCCAGCAGCTTGAGGTCAAGGCGGGATACGATACTAACCTACGAGCAGTACTTC. It is translated as CASSLRSRRDTILTYEQYF.

The CDR3 bases are TGTGCCAGCAGCTTAGCAGGGGGCGCGACTTTCTTT. As protein: CASSLAGGATFF. The V call is TRBV11-3, the J call TRBJ1-1; the match to TRBD1 covers 8 bases. Germline V gene data show CDR1 as SGHNT and CDR2 as YENEEA. The CDR3 contains 12 residues. V trimming: 1 base; J trimming: 12 bases; junction bases outside the gene matches: 4.

V gene TRBV20-1 combines with J gene TRBJ2-7; D tentatively fits TRBD1 or TRBD2 (5 bases each). Germline values: CDR1 DFQATT, CDR2 SNEGSKA (reference sequence). With 0 bases removed from V and 3 bases from J, the gap between germline ends came to 18 bases. This CDR3 is built from 16 residues. Written as DNA, the CDR3 is TGCAGTGCTAGAGACCAAAAGGGGACCAACCTCTACGAGCAGTACTTC. It codes for CSARDQKGTNLYEQYF.

The chain couples TRBV20-1 to TRBJ2-4; tentatively, D is TRBD1 (6 bases). Judging by the DNA end, TRBJ2-7 fits better; the J call may be wrong. Looked up from germline, CDR1 is DFQATT and CDR2 is SNEGSKA (reference sequence). The CDR3 totals 13 residues. This CDR3 reads CSAKRGQNYEQYF. For the CDR3, the DNA is TGCAGTGCCAAAAGAGGACAGAATTACGAGCAGTACTTC.